This T cell receptor (beta chain) was identified in a study of tumor-infiltrating lymphocytes in primary liver carcinoma. Researchers generated TCR beta cDNA from about 0.5 ug of total RNA, relying on a constant-region primer. Three nested multiplex PCR rounds, a slightly modified ARM-PCR, produced the libraries for TCR beta. It was with TRBV1-TRBV30 forward primers and a C-beta reverse primer that the first two PCR rounds were run, at about 10 cycles each. One entry per CDR3 protein, called by TCRdb with MiXCR from the multiplex PCR reads. This sample has around 70,000 distinct CDR3 sequences, with over 60% found just once. RNA and DNA were co-extracted from roughly 20-30 mg of unsorted bulk tissue. The V gene lost 3 bases and the J gene lost 2 bases, with 11 bases spanning the gap. CDR1 SEHNR and CDR2 FQNEAQ come from the germline V gene (reference sequence). This CDR3 has 14 amino acids. Note on this clonotype: The conserved closing phenylalanine or tryptophan is absent in this CDR3, likely reflecting a read error.

This TCR derives from a man aged 40-50 years with primary liver carcinoma and hepatitis B virus infection. Sequenced material: liver tumor tissue from sampling region 4. The subset was: tumor region T4, right-lateral pole. The chain is built from TRBV7-9 and TRBJ2-7; possible D gene TRBD1, 5 bases. CDR3 region: CASSFRQGPYEQYL. For the CDR3, the DNA is TGTGCCAGCAGCTTCCGGCAGGGCCCCTACGAGCAGTACCTC.